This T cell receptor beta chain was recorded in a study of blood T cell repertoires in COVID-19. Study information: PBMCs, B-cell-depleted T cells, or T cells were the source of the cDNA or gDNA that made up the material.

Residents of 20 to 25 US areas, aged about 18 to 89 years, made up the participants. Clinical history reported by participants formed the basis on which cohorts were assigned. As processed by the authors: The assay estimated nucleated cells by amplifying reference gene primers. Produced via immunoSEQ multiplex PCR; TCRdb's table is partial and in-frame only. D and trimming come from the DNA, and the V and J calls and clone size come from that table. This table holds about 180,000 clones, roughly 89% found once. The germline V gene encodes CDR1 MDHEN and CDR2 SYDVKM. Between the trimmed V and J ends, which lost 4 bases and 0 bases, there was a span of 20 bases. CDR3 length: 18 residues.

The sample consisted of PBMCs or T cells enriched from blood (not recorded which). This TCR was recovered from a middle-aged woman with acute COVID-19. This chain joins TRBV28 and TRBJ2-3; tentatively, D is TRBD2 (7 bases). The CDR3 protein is CASSSRGRGRSSTDTQYF. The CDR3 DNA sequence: TGTGCCAGCAGTTCAAGAGGGCGGGGGCGATCTAGCACAGATACGCAGTATTTT.